This T cell receptor (beta chain) stems from a study of response to subunit inactivated influenza vaccine. Using its own MiXCR run on the RT-PCR reads, TCRdb lists one record per CDR3 protein. The sample lists approximately 290,000 distinct CDR3 sequences; 22% were seen once. The length of the CDR3 is 15 residues. Deletions cut 5 bases from V and 0 bases from J, with 13 bases between. Germline CDR1 LNHDA, CDR2 SQIVND (reference sequence). Of note for this clonotype: What it binds is not known.

Overall study results and limits: It was the authors' suggestion that each seasonal influenza vaccination recruits few new T cells.

The specimen was PBMCs from blood, collected 21 months after vaccination. The receptor was derived from a man aged 50 to 69 who received an inactivated influenza vaccine. The rearrangement uses TRBV19 and TRBJ2-5; unclear D gene. The DNA for the CDR3 is TGTGCCAGTAGTCCTAGAGGTCGGGACCAAGAGACCCAGTACTTC. It codes for CASSPRGRDQETQYF.